A single sample gave rise to the 9 T cell receptor beta chains below, sequenced in a study of vaccination effects on CD4 cells after COVID-19. These receptors' targets are unknown. Expansion with viral peptide pools was applied to antigen-specific CD4+ T cells by the ViraFEST assay prior to sequencing. Around day 10 of culture, CD4+ T cells were separated out. Subjects were given two BNT162b2 or mRNA-1273 vaccine doses. Produced via immunoSEQ multiplex PCR; TCRdb's table is partial and in-frame only. The sample shows 84,000 or so clones, about three quarters of them seen only once. Material: CD4+ T cells from PBMCs cultured with HCoV-OC43 spike peptides, obtained after COVID-19 vaccination. Subset in this sample: HCoV-OC43 spike overlapping peptide pool stimulation. These receptors all come from a human donor who received a COVID-19 vaccine.

The V gene is TRBV7-2, the J gene TRBJ2-3, with 8 bases lining up with TRBD1. The CDR3 has 14 residues. CDR1 is SGHTA, CDR2 FQGNSA, per germline. V shed 6 bases, J shed 4 bases, and the junction held 6 bases outside the gene matches. Here the CDR3 reads CASRPDRAADTQYF. The CDR3 DNA follows: TGTGCCAGCAGACCGGACAGGGCGGCAGATACGCAGTATTTT.

CDR3 loop: CASSVDGGGYNEQFF. In DNA, the CDR3 is TGTGCCAGCAGCGTAGACGGGGGGGGTTACAATGAGCAGTTCTTC. The V gene is TRBV9, the J gene TRBJ2-1; 8 positions agree with TRBD2. Germline V gives CDR1 SGDLS, CDR2 YYNGEE. The CDR3 runs 15 residues. J lost 4 bases, V lost 0 bases, and 3 bases had no gene match.

The chain recombines TRBV25-1 with TRBJ1-2; D not certain. The germline V gene has CDR1 MGHDK and CDR2 SYGVNS. The CDR3 extends over 14 amino acids. The V gene lost 1 base and the J gene lost 4 bases, with 10 bases spanning the gap. DNA for the CDR3: TGTGCCAGCAGTGAATTTCCCGGAATCTATGGCTACACCTTC. This translates into CASSEFPGIYGYTF.

V gene TRBV18 combines with J gene TRBJ1-1; no definite D call. CDR3 length equals 13 residues. Per germline, CDR1 KGHSH and CDR2 LQKENI. V was cut by 8 bases and J by 1 base, with 11 bases left in between. This CDR3 is CASTTDRNTEAFF. CDR3 DNA: TGTGCCAGCACAACGGATCGGAACACTGAAGCTTTCTTT.

The CDR3 sequence is CASSISGESEQYV. CDR3 coding DNA: TGTGCCAGTAGTATATCCGGAGAATCCGAGCAGTACGTC. The chain carries TRBV19 and TRBJ2-7; D gene unclear. Germline loops: CDR1 LNHDA, CDR2 SQIVND (reference sequence). The CDR3 loop spans 13 amino acids. Trimming shortened V by 2 bases and J by 6 bases, and 11 bases separated the two germline ends.

CDR3 in amino acids: CASSERNTEAFF. CDR3 in DNA: TGTGCCAGCAGTGAGAGGAACACTGAAGCTTTCTTT. V and J are TRBV28 and TRBJ1-1; D is undetermined. V was trimmed by 5 bases and J by 1 base, leaving 5 bases between them. This CDR3 has 12 residues. CDR1 is MDHEN and CDR2 is SYDVKM in the germline V gene.

Here the CDR3 DNA reads TGTGCCAGTAGTATTTTGAGGGTCGGGGAGCTGTTTTTT. Amino acid sequence: CASSILRVGELFF. The rearrangement links TRBV19 to TRBJ2-2; D is perhaps TRBD2 (5 bases). Germline loops: CDR1 LNHDA, CDR2 SQIVND (reference sequence). Trimming shortened V by 3 bases and J by 7 bases, and 9 bases separated the two germline ends. The CDR3 runs 13 residues.

To note about this clone: The junction departs from the called germline gene at one end, perhaps through a read error. The chain combines TRBV19 with TRBJ1-3; 11 nucleotides match TRBD1. Germline V gene data show CDR1 as LNHDA and CDR2 as SQIVND (reference sequence). This CDR3 is 16 amino acids long. CDR3 sequence: CGTRDRGGSSGNTIYF. The CDR3 coding sequence is TGCGGAACGCGGGACAGGGGGGGGAGCTCTGGAAACACCATATATTTT.

J is TRBJ2-1 and V is TRBV24-1; D may match TRBD1 or TRBD2 (5 bases each). Germline V gene lookup returns CDR1 KGHDR and CDR2 SFDVKD. This CDR3 spans 13 amino acids. Trimming shortened V by 0 bases and J by 6 bases, and 5 bases separated the two germline ends. In DNA, the CDR3 is TGTGCCACCAGTGATTTGGGGGGCAATGAGCAGTTCTTC. Its translation: CATSDLGGNEQFF.